Below, one T cell receptor (beta chain) is given with its context. The entry originates in a study of control samples from healthy donors and cancer patients. This table comes from immunoSEQ multiplex PCR, and its TCRdb copy is limited to in-frame clones, with some not included. The table lists around 85,000 clones, approximately 94% of them singletons. There are 13 residues in the CDR3. In germline, CDR1 is LGHDT, CDR2 YNNKEL (reference sequence). V was pared by 3 bases and J by 7 bases, with 10 bases between. This TCR derives from a woman between 18 and 30 years old in good health. Sequencing input: blood. This chain connects TRBV3-1 (or the pseudogene TRBV3-2) to TRBJ1-5, with D maybe TRBD1 (5 bases). This CDR3 is CASSQGPGQPQHF. The CDR3 DNA reads TGTGCCAGCAGCCAGGGGCCGGGACAGCCCCAGCATTTT.